The next 4 T cell receptor beta chains were all read from a single sample in a study of T cell responses to AZD1222 COVID-19 vaccine. Produced via immunoSEQ multiplex PCR; TCRdb's table is partial and in-frame only. The table has over 110,000 clones, almost 95% seen once. Sample: peripheral blood, taken 28 days after the second AZD1222 dose. The receptors were sampled from an adult who received the AZD1222 COVID-19 vaccine.

V gene TRBV2 combines with J gene TRBJ1-6, with TRBD1 identical over 7 bases. The CDR3 has 15 residues. With 2 bases clipped from V and 6 bases from J, the junction kept 4 bases outside the gene matches. Germline V lookup: CDR1 SNHLY, CDR2 FYNNEI. The chain's CDR3 is CASSEWDSSNSPLHF. CDR3 DNA: TGTGCCAGCAGTGAATGGGACAGCTCTAATTCACCCCTCCACTTT.

The chain is built from TRBV3-1 (or the pseudogene TRBV3-2) and TRBJ1-5, with 8 bases matching TRBD1. The germline V gene encodes CDR1 LGHDT and CDR2 YNNKEL (reference sequence). The CDR3 is 15 residues long. V lost 0 bases, J lost 6 bases, and 4 bases stayed unmatched. DNA of the CDR3: TGTGCCAGCAGCCAAGATACAACAGGGGGTCAGCCCCAGCATTTT. Its translation is CASSQDTTGGQPQHF.

The chain joins TRBV2 to TRBJ2-1; no reliable D call. Germline values: CDR1 SNHLY, CDR2 FYNNEI. CDR3 size: 13 residues. Trimming took 6 bases from V and 5 from J, leaving 11 bases between them. CDR3 nucleotides: TGTGCCAGCAGGGTCCCGACCGACAATGAGCAGTTCTTC. Its translation is CASRVPTDNEQFF. The complete variable domain, with remaining parts taken from reference TRBV2 and TRBJ2-1, reads EPEVTQTPSHQVTQMGQEVILRCVPISNHLYFYWYRQILGQKVEFLVSFYNNEISEKSEIFDDQFSVERPDGSNFTLKIRSTKLEDSAMYFCASRVPTDNEQFFGPGTRLTVL.

This rearrangement joins TRBV7-8 to TRBJ1-1; D is perhaps TRBD1 (6 bases). V shed 5 bases and J shed 6 bases, with 10 bases lying between them. The CDR3 consists of 12 residues. Per germline, CDR1 SGHVS and CDR2 FQNEAQ. CDR3 DNA sequence: TGTGCCAGCAGCCCCGGGACACCTGAAGCTTTCTTT. This sequence encodes CASSPGTPEAFF.